Only a few counts were recorded for the clone carrying this T cell receptor beta chain. Its antigen remains unidentified. These data belong to a study of beta chain features in type 1 diabetes. Study-wide background: There was similarity between patients and healthy donors in age, gender and cell yields.

Whole-study results and caveats: A pattern of fewer insertions and more deletions at VDJ junctions was seen in type 1 diabetes patients.

Every isolated RNA sample was fully reverse transcribed, so sequencing captured expressed TCRB transcripts. Sequenced by immunoSEQ multiplex PCR; TCRdb stores in-frame clones only, minus some. The sample carries nearly 250,000 clones, approximately 14% recorded once. Every sorted population was more than 95% pure. The receptor comes from a woman in her thirties or forties in good health. Sequenced sample: naive CD4+ T cells from blood.

Here the CDR3 reads CASSVRLAGWETQYF. As DNA, the CDR3 is TGTGCCAGCAGTGTACGACTAGCGGGGTGGGAGACCCAGTACTTC. The chain carries TRBV6-1 and TRBJ2-5; TRBD2 aligns across 11 bases. With V trimmed by 4 bases and J by 5 bases, 6 bases remained unmatched. Germline values: CDR1 MNHNS, CDR2 SASEGT. CDR3 size: 15 residues.